This T cell receptor (beta chain) was obtained from a study of T cell responses to AZD1222 COVID-19 vaccine. For the study at large: Pooling covered second doses at about 4 or about 12 weeks.

Worth noting for this clone: Antigen unknown.

Points from the study as a whole: A rise in Spike-specific TCR breadth and depth followed two AZD1222 doses.

Repertoires were generated with immunoSEQ multiplex PCR, while TCRdb's copy carries only in-frame clones and drops some. The sample carries under 95,000 clones, about nine tenths recorded once. The V segment lost 3 bases and the J segment 0 bases; nucleotides outside the gene matches: 5. The CDR3 spans 17 residues. Germline CDR1 reads SGHRS; CDR2 reads YFSETQ. The source is an adult in good health. The genes are TRBV5-1 and TRBJ2-3, with TRBD2 identical over 12 bases. The sample was peripheral blood, taken on day 0 of AZD1222 vaccination. The CDR3 DNA sequence: TGCGCCAGCAGCTCACTAGCGGGGGGTACTAGCACAGATACGCAGTATTTT. Translating it yields CASSSLAGGTSTDTQYF.